One sample yielded the 32 T cell receptor beta chains listed below, sequenced in a study of blood T cell repertoires in COVID-19. Produced via immunoSEQ multiplex PCR; TCRdb's table is partial and in-frame only. The sample carries roughly 280,000 clones, 86% recorded once. The sequenced sample consisted of peripheral blood. These receptors originate from a man aged 35 to 55 with active or convalescent COVID-19.

The chain combines TRBV30 with TRBJ1-1, with 7 bases aligning to TRBD1. The CDR3 is 14 amino acids. The germline CDR1 and CDR2 sequences are GTSNPN and SVGIG (reference sequence). The trim removed 2 bases at V and 5 bases at J, leaving 8 bases unmatched. CDR3 sequence reads: CAWSLLQGSTEAFF. DNA for the CDR3: TGTGCCTGGAGTTTACTACAGGGGAGTACTGAAGCTTTCTTT.

The genes are TRBV2 and TRBJ2-1; 7 nucleotides match TRBD2. The germline V gene encodes CDR1 SNHLY and CDR2 FYNNEI. The CDR3 has 13 residues. With V trimmed by 3 bases and J by 5 bases, 1 base remained unmatched. CDR3 residues: CASSDGLDNEQFF. The CDR3 DNA reads TGTGCCAGCAGTGATGGACTAGACAATGAGCAGTTCTTC.

This sequence joins TRBV5-1 and TRBJ2-1, with 15 positions matching TRBD2. The V and J ends lost 2 bases and 8 bases, in that order; junction bases with no gene match: 11. CDR3 length equals 18 residues. The germline gives CDR1 SGHRS, CDR2 YFSETQ. The CDR3 loop reads CASSFEGLAGGRFHEQFF. The CDR3 DNA reads TGCGCCAGCAGCTTCGAGGGACTAGCGGGAGGTCGGTTCCATGAGCAGTTCTTC.

The chain carries TRBV5-6 and TRBJ1-5; D is possibly TRBD1 (6 bases). V lost 4 bases and J lost 2, with 7 bases in between. CDR1 and CDR2 (germline): SGHDT, YYEEEE. This CDR3 contains 13 residues. CDR3 bases: TGTGCCAGCAGCAAGGGGGGCAATCAGCCCCAGCATTTT. Protein: CASSKGGNQPQHF.

This sequence joins TRBV18 and TRBJ2-2; 9 bases are shared with TRBD1. Germline trimming cut 3 bases from V and 2 bases from J; bases unmatched to any gene: 4. CDR1 is KGHSH and CDR2 is LQKENI in the germline V gene. This CDR3 spans 16 amino acids. The CDR3 DNA sequence: TGTGCCAGCTCACCCCGGGACAGGGCCAACACCGGGGAGCTGTTTTTT. Its translation: CASSPRDRANTGELFF.

The V call is TRBV13, the J call TRBJ2-7; tentative D call: TRBD1 (6 bases). CDR1 is PRHDT and CDR2 is FYEKMQ in the germline V gene (reference sequence). V lost 3 bases and J 7 bases, leaving 10 bases between the germline ends. The CDR3 has 12 residues. This CDR3 is CASSFQGSEQYF. The CDR3 bases are TGTGCCAGCAGCTTCCAGGGGTCGGAGCAGTACTTC.

The chain recombines TRBV6-1 with TRBJ2-7, with TRBD2 identical over 7 bases. The CDR3 totals 16 residues. V trimming: 1 base; J trimming: 0 bases; junction bases outside the gene matches: 6. The germline V gene encodes CDR1 MNHNS and CDR2 SASEGT. The CDR3: CASSEEGRGLSYEQYF. In DNA, the CDR3 is TGTGCCAGCAGTGAAGAGGGGAGGGGACTCTCCTACGAGCAGTACTTC.

J is TRBJ1-5 and V is TRBV12-5; D is undetermined. The V gene lost 6 bases and the J gene lost 2 bases, with 14 bases spanning the gap. CDR3 size: 15 residues. CDR1 and CDR2 (germline): LGHNT, FRNRAP. The CDR3 DNA is TGTGCTAGTGGCATCACGGAGGCTGGCAATCAGCCCCAGCATTTT. The encoded protein is CASGITEAGNQPQHF. Drawing the rest from reference TRBV12-5 and TRBJ1-5, the complete variable domain is DARVTQTPRHKVTEMGQEVTMRCQPILGHNTVFWYRQTMMQGLELLAYFRNRAPLDDSGMPKDRFSAEMPDATLATLKIQPSEPRDSAVYFCASGITEAGNQPQHFGDGTRLSIL.

The rearrangement uses TRBV12-3 or TRBV12-4 and TRBJ2-1, with a tentative D call TRBD1 (5 bases). The V end was cut by 3 bases, the J end by 10 bases, with 13 bases between. CDR3 length: 13 amino acids. CDR3 in amino acids: CASSFGQGEEQFF. CDR3 nucleotides: TGTGCCAGCAGTTTCGGGCAGGGTGAGGAGCAGTTCTTC.

The chain joins TRBV6-6 to TRBJ1-3; 7 nucleotides agree with TRBD1. The germline V gene encodes CDR1 MNHNY and CDR2 SVGAGI (reference sequence). V shed 5 bases and J 0 bases; nucleotides not matched to a gene: 4. CDR3 size: 15 residues. This chain's CDR3 is CASSPQGVSGNTIYF. The CDR3 DNA reads as TGTGCCAGCAGTCCCCAGGGGGTCTCTGGAAACACCATATATTTT.

The CDR3 nucleotides are TGCGCCAGCAGCTCCCGGCGAGGTTCGGGTAATTCACCCCTCCACTTT. Amino acids: CASSSRRGSGNSPLHF. V and J are TRBV5-1 and TRBJ1-6, with D unresolved. The germline V and J ends were trimmed by 3 bases and 6 bases, with 16 bases remaining between them. Germline CDR1 reads SGHRS; CDR2 reads YFSETQ. The CDR3 totals 16 residues.

The V and J genes are TRBV11-3 and TRBJ2-7; a possible D gene is TRBD1 (6 bases). V lost 3 bases and J lost 2, with 14 bases in between. The CDR3 consists of 15 residues. Germline V gene sequence: CDR1 SGHNT, CDR2 YENEEA. CDR3 in amino acids: CASSLLGGRAYEQYF. The CDR3 nucleotides are TGTGCCAGCAGCTTGCTAGGGGGACGGGCCTACGAGCAGTACTTC.

The chain has TRBV12-3 or TRBV12-4 and TRBJ1-4; D not certain. V lost 6 bases, J lost 8 bases, and 10 bases lay in between. The CDR3 runs 12 residues. This chain's CDR3 is CASSPGREKLFF. Written as DNA, the CDR3 is TGTGCCAGCAGCCCAGGTCGCGAAAAACTGTTTTTT.

A word on this clone: At the DNA level, this CDR3 is encoded by other sequences in the same sample as well. This rearrangement joins TRBV5-1 to TRBJ2-7; 9 bases align to TRBD2. V shed 1 base and J 0 bases; nucleotides not matched to a gene: 2. The germline V gene has CDR1 SGHRS and CDR2 YFSETQ. This CDR3 contains 15 residues. CDR3 coding DNA: TGCGCCAGCAGCTTGCTTAGCGGGAGCTCCTACGAGCAGTACTTC. Encoded protein: CASSLLSGSSYEQYF.

The rearrangement uses TRBV21-1 and TRBJ2-1; the table's TRBD2 call for D was not verified on the DNA. TRBV21-1 is designated a pseudogene. The CDR3 extends over 24 amino acids. The CDR3 sequence: CASSKRPPRDNSSGRAPSYNEQFF. In DNA, the CDR3 is TGTGCCAGCAGCAAAAGACCACCAAGGGATAATTCTAGCGGGAGGGCCCCCTCCTACAATGAGCAGTTCTTC.

V gene TRBV9 combines with J gene TRBJ2-1; D unclear. V dropped 0 bases and J dropped 5 bases, with 9 bases sitting between them. This CDR3 is built from 14 residues. Germline CDR1 is SGDLS and CDR2 is YYNGEE. In DNA form, the CDR3 reads TGTGCCAGCAGCGTAGCTTCTGCAGACAATGAGCAGTTCTTC. Its translation is CASSVASADNEQFF.

The V gene is TRBV9, the J gene TRBJ1-1, with unresolved D. The length of the CDR3 is 14 residues. The germline V gene has CDR1 SGDLS and CDR2 YYNGEE. V lost 3 bases, J lost 2 bases, and 11 bases lay in between. CDR3: CASSALTKNTEAFF. CDR3 sequence (DNA): TGTGCCAGCAGCGCCCTTACAAAAAACACTGAAGCTTTCTTT.

The chain couples TRBV12-3 or TRBV12-4 to TRBJ2-1; 7 positions agree with TRBD1. The CDR3 runs 12 residues. Unmatched junction bases numbered 6, after V lost 6 bases and J lost 10 bases. Here the CDR3 reads CASSPQGEEQFF. In DNA, the CDR3 is TGTGCCAGCAGCCCCCAGGGGGAGGAGCAGTTCTTC.

The J gene is TRBJ1-2, the V gene TRBV28, with 10 bases identical to TRBD1. The CDR3 has 16 amino acids. Trimming at V came to 5 bases and at J to 2 bases, leaving 8 bases not matched to a gene. The germline CDR1 and CDR2 sequences are MDHEN and SYDVKM. The CDR3 region is CASSLPGQGKNYGYTF. The CDR3, as DNA: TGTGCCAGCAGTCTTCCGGGACAGGGGAAGAACTATGGCTACACCTTC.

V usage is TRBV7-9 and J usage is TRBJ2-1; 7 positions agree with TRBD2. Germline V gene lookup returns CDR1 SEHNR and CDR2 FQNEAQ (reference sequence). The V and J ends lost 0 bases and 6 bases, in that order; junction bases with no gene match: 5. The CDR3 covers 15 residues. The DNA for the CDR3 is TGTGCCAGCAGCTTAGCCCGGGAGGCCCGCAATGAGCAGTTCTTC. Its protein is CASSLAREARNEQFF.

This chain's CDR3 is CASSTEGNTIYF. In DNA form, the CDR3 reads TGTGCCAGCAGCACAGAAGGAAACACCATATATTTT. This chain connects TRBV5-5 to TRBJ1-3; D remains ambiguous. This CDR3 is 12 amino acids long. V lost 4 bases to trimming and J lost 4 bases, with 6 bases between them. CDR1 is SGHKS and CDR2 is YYEKEE in the germline V gene (reference sequence).

The gene calls are TRBV29-1 and TRBJ2-7, with TRBD2 as a possible D gene (5 bases). CDR1 is SQVTM and CDR2 is ANQGSEA in the germline V gene. V was pared by 6 bases and J by 0 bases, with 15 bases between. CDR3 length: 14 residues. The DNA of the CDR3 is TGCAGCGTCGCCGGGCTAGCCTCCTCCTACGAGCAGTACTTC. This translates into CSVAGLASSYEQYF.

The rearrangement links TRBV5-4 to TRBJ2-2; the D gene is possibly TRBD2 (6 bases). CDR1 is SGHNT, CDR2 YYREEE, per germline (reference sequence). This CDR3 is built from 14 residues. V was trimmed by 4 bases and J by 5 bases, leaving 12 bases between them. The CDR3 sequence is CASSPQGGTGELFF. The CDR3 nucleotides read TGTGCCAGCAGCCCCCAGGGAGGAACCGGGGAGCTGTTTTTT.

The rearrangement links TRBV4-2 to TRBJ1-1; D is uncertain. Germline loops: CDR1 LGHNA, CDR2 YNFKEQ. CDR3 length: 14 amino acids. Trimming left V 1 base short and J 10 bases short, with 16 bases between. CDR3 nucleotide sequence: TGTGCCAGCAGCCAAGGGGGAGGCCAGCCTCTAGCTTTCTTT. Residues: CASSQGGGQPLAFF.

V usage is TRBV2 and J usage is TRBJ1-2; 7 bases agree with TRBD1. V shed 4 bases and J 2 bases; nucleotides not matched to a gene: 4. The CDR3 runs to 14 residues. Germline assignment: CDR1 SNHLY and CDR2 FYNNEI. The CDR3 is CASSAQGGNYGYTF. The CDR3 bases are TGTGCCAGCAGTGCCCAGGGGGGCAACTATGGCTACACCTTC.

The J gene is TRBJ2-2, the V gene TRBV27, with D perhaps TRBD1 (6 bases). The V end was cut by 6 bases, the J end by 8 bases, with 13 bases between. The CDR3 extends over 13 amino acids. CDR1 MNHEY and CDR2 SMNVEV come from the germline V gene (reference sequence). The CDR3 DNA reads as TGTGCCAGCAGCCTAGGGGGAAAGGGGGAGCTGTTTTTT. Translation gives CASSLGGKGELFF.

The chain uses TRBV23-1 and TRBJ2-1; 7 bases align to TRBD2. TRBV23-1 is annotated as an ORF whose role is uncertain. Trimming cost V 3 bases and J 4 bases; bases outside gene matches: 12. This CDR3 contains 17 residues. The chain's CDR3 is CASSHSWRRERYNEQFF. CDR3 sequence (DNA): TGCGCCAGCAGTCACTCGTGGAGGCGGGAGCGGTACAATGAGCAGTTCTTC.

V and J are TRBV28 and TRBJ1-1; D not certain. Germline CDR1 reads MDHEN; CDR2 reads SYDVKM. This CDR3 contains 12 residues. Trimming removed 6 bases at V and 3 bases at J, with 8 bases between. CDR3 nucleotides: TGTGCCAGCAGAACCCGGGACACTGAAGCTTTCTTT. It specifies CASRTRDTEAFF.

CDR3 protein: CATSDSGLASGELFF. Written as DNA, the CDR3 is TGTGCCACCAGTGATTCCGGACTAGCGTCCGGGGAGCTGTTTTTT. J is TRBJ2-2 and V is TRBV24-1; 9 bases are shared with TRBD2. Germline V lookup: CDR1 KGHDR, CDR2 SFDVKD. The CDR3 covers 15 residues. Trimming cost V 2 bases and J 6 bases; bases outside gene matches: 3.

The rearrangement joins TRBV24-1 to TRBJ2-5; the D is unclear. Germline CDR1 and CDR2: KGHDR and SFDVKD. This CDR3 region has 11 residues. Trimming pared 10 bases from V and 8 bases from J, leaving 13 bases between. Here the CDR3 DNA reads TGTGCCACTGGGTTAGGAGAAACCCAGTACTTC. Translation: CATGLGETQYF.

This chain uses TRBV9 with TRBJ2-1; TRBD2 matches at 13 bases. The V gene end was trimmed by 5 bases and the J gene end by 0 bases; junction bases not matched to a gene: 2. Per the germline V gene, CDR1 is SGDLS and CDR2 is YYNGEE. The CDR3 is 16 amino acids. In nucleotides, the CDR3 is TGTGCCAGCAGTAGGACTAGCGGGAGCTCCTACAATGAGCAGTTCTTC. Protein sequence: CASSRTSGSSYNEQFF.

The gene calls are TRBV28 and TRBJ2-1; 10 bases match TRBD1. The germline V gene encodes CDR1 MDHEN and CDR2 SYDVKM. The CDR3 has 14 amino acids. V gave up 6 bases and J gave up 6 bases; unmatched junction bases: 5. The DNA for the CDR3 is TGTGCCAGCAGCCCACGGACAGGGGGCAATGAGCAGTTCTTC. It specifies CASSPRTGGNEQFF.